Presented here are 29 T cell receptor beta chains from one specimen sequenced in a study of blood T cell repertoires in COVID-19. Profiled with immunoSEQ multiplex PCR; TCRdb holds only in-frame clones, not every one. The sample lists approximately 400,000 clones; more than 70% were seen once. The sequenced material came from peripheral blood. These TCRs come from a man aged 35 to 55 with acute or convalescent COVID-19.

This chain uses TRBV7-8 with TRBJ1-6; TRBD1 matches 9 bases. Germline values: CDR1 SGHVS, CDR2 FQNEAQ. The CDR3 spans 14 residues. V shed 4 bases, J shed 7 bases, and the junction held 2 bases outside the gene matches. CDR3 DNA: TGTGCCAGCAGCTCCGACAGGGGGAATTCACCCCTCCACTTT. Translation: CASSSDRGNSPLHF.

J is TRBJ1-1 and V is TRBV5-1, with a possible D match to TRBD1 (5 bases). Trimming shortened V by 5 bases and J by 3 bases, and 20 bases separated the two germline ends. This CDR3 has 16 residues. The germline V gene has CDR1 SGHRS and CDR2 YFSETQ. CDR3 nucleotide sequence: TGCGCCAGCAGTTTTAGGGGAAACGAGGTCTACACTGAAGCTTTCTTT. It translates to CASSFRGNEVYTEAFF.

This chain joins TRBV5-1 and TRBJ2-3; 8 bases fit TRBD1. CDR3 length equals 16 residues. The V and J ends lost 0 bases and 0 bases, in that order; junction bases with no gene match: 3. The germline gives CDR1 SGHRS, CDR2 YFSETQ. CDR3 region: CASSLVQGASTDTQYF. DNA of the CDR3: TGCGCCAGCAGCTTGGTGCAGGGGGCCAGCACAGATACGCAGTATTTT.

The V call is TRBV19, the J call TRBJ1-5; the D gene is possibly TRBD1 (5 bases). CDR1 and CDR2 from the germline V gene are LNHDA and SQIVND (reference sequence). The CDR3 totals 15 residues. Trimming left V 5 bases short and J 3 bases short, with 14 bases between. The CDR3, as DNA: TGTGCCAGTAGTCTACAAGGGGCAGACAATCAGCCCCAGCATTTT. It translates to CASSLQGADNQPQHF.

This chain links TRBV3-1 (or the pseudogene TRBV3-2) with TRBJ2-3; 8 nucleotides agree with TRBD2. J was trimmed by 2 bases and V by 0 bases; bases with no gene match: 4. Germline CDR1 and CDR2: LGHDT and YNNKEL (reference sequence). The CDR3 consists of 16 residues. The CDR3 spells CASSQESGGTTDTQYF. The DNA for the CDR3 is TGTGCCAGCAGCCAAGAAAGCGGGGGAACCACAGATACGCAGTATTTT.

The CDR3 loop is CASSPTKETQYF. In DNA, the CDR3 is TGTGCCAGCAGTCCAACAAAAGAGACCCAGTACTTC. This sequence joins TRBV6-5 and TRBJ2-5; D is unresolved. V gave up 5 bases and J gave up 3 bases, with 7 bases separating them. Germline lookup yields CDR1 MNHEY and CDR2 SVGAGI. The CDR3 spans 12 residues.

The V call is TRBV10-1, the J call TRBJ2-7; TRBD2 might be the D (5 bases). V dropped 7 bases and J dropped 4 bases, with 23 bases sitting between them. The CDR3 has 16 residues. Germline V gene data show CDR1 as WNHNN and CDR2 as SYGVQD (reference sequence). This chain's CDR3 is CASIPGWAANKYEQYF. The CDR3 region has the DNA TGCGCCAGCATCCCGGGGTGGGCAGCGAACAAATACGAGCAGTACTTC.

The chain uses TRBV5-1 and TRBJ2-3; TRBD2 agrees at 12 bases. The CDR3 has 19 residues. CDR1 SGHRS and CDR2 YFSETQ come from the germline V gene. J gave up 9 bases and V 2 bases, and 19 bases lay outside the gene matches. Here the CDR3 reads CASSFRRGTSGSELRTQYF. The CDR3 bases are TGCGCCAGCAGCTTCCGACGTGGGACTAGCGGGTCAGAGTTGCGCACGCAGTATTTT.

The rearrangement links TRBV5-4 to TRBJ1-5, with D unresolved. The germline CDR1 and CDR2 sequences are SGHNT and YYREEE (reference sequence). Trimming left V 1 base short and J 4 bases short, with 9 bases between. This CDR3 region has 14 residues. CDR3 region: CASSLSPGNQPQHF. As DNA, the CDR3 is TGTGCCAGCAGCTTGAGCCCGGGAAATCAGCCCCAGCATTTT.

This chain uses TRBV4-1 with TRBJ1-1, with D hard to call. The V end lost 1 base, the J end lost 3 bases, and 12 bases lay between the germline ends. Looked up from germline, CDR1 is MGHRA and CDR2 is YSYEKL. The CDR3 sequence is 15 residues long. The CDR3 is CASSQVVMRDTEAFF. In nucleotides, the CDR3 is TGCGCCAGCAGCCAAGTTGTTATGAGGGACACTGAAGCTTTCTTT.

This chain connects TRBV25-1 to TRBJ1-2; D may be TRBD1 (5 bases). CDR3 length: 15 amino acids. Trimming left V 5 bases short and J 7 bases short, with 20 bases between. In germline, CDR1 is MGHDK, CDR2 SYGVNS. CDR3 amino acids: CASSPRGGTAAGYTF. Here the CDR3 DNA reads TGTGCCAGCAGTCCACGGGGGGGGACTGCGGCTGGCTACACCTTC.

This chain's CDR3 is CASSSQFTRLNQPQHF. The CDR3, as DNA: TGTGCCAGCAGCTCCCAGTTTACTCGACTAAATCAGCCCCAGCATTTT. V is TRBV7-8 and J is TRBJ1-5; no clear D gene. Germline V gene data show CDR1 as SGHVS and CDR2 as FQNEAQ. The CDR3 consists of 16 residues. Deletions cut 4 bases from V and 4 bases from J, with 17 bases between. The whole variable domain, filled in from reference TRBV7-8 and TRBJ1-5, reads GAGVSQSPRYKVAKRGQDVALRCDPISGHVSLFWYQQALGQGPEFLTYFQNEAQLDKSGLPSDRFFAERPEGSVSTLKIQRTQQEDSAVYLCASSSQFTRLNQPQHFGDGTRLSIL.

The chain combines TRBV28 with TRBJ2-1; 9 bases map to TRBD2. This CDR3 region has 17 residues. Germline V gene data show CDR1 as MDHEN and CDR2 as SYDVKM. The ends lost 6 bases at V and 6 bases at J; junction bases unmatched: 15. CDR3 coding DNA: TGTGCCAGCAGCCCCACTCTCGGCGGGAGGGAAAGCAATGAGCAGTTCTTC. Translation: CASSPTLGGRESNEQFF.

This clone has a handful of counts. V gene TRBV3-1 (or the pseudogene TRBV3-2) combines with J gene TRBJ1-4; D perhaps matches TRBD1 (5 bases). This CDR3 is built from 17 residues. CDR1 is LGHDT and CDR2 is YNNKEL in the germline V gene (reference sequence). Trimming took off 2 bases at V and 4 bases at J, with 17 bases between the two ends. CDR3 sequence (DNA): TGTGCCAGCAGCCAAAGACGTCGGGGGGGTGGTAATGAAAAACTGTTTTTT. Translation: CASSQRRRGGGNEKLFF.

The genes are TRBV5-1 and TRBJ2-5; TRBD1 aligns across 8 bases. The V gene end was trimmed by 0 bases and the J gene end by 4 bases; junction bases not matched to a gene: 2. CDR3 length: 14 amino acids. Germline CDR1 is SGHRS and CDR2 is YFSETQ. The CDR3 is CASSLGTGLETQYF. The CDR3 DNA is TGCGCCAGCAGCTTGGGGACAGGGTTAGAGACCCAGTACTTC.

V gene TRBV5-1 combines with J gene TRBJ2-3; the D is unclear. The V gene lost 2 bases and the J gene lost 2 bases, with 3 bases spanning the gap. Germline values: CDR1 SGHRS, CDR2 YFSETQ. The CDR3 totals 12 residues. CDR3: CASSFNTDTQYF. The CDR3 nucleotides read TGCGCCAGCAGCTTTAACACAGATACGCAGTATTTT.

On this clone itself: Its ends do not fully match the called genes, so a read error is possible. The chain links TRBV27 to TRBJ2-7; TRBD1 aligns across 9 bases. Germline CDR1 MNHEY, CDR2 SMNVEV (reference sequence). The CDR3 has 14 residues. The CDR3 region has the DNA TGTGCCAGCGGTTTCGGGACAGGGAGGGCCGAGCAGTACTTC. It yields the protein CASGFGTGRAEQYF.

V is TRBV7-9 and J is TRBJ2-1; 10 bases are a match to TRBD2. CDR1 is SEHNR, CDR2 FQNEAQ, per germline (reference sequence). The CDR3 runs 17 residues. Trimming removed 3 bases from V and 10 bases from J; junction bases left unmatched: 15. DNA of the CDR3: TGTGCCAGCAGCTTTAGAGTGGGACTAGCGCAACAACAGGAGCAGTTCTTC. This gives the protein CASSFRVGLAQQQEQFF. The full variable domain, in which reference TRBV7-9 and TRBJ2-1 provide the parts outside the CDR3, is DTGVSQNPRHKITKRGQNVTFRCDPISEHNRLYWYRQTLGQGPEFLTYFQNEAQLEKSRLLSDRFSAERPKGSFSTLEIQRTEQGDSAMYLCASSFRVGLAQQQEQFFGPGTRLTVL.

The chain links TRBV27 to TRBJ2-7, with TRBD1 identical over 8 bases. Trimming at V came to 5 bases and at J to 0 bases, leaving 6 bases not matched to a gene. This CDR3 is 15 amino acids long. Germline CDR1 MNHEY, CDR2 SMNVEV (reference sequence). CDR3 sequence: CASSITGGYSYEQYF. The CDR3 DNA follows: TGTGCCAGCAGTATTACAGGGGGGTACTCCTACGAGCAGTACTTC.

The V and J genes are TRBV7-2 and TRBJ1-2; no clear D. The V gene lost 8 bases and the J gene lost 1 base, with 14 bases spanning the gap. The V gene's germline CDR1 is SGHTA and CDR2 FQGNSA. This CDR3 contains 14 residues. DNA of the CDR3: TGTGCCAGCGCGGTGGCATTTGATAACTATGGCTACACCTTC. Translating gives CASAVAFDNYGYTF.

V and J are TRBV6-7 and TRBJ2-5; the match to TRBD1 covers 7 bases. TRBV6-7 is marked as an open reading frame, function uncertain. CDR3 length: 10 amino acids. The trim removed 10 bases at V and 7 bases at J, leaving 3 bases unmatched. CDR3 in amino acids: CAKGQATQYF. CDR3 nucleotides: TGTGCCAAAGGACAGGCGACCCAGTACTTC.

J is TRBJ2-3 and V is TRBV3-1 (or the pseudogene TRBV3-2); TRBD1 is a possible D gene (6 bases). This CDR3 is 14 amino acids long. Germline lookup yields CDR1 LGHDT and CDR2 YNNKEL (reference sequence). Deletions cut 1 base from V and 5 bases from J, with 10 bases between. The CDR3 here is CASSQALGGDTQYF. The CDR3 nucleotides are TGTGCCAGCAGCCAAGCACTAGGGGGAGATACGCAGTATTTT.

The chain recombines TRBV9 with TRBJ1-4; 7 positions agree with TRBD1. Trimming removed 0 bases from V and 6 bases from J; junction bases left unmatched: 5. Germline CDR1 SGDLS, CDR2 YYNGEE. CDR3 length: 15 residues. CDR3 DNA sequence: TGTGCCAGCAGCGTAGGGACAGGCTGGGATGAAAAACTGTTTTTT. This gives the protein CASSVGTGWDEKLFF.

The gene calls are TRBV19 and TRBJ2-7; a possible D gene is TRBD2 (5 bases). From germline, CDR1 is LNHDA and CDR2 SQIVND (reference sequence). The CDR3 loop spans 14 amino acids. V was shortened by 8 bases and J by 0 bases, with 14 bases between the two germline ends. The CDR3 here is CASAQDLSSYEQYF. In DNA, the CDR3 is TGTGCCAGTGCCCAGGACTTAAGCTCCTACGAGCAGTACTTC. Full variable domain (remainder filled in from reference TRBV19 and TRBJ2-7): DGGITQSPKYLFRKEGQNVTLSCEQNLNHDAMYWYRQDPGQGLRLIYYSQIVNDFQKGDIAEGYSVSREKKESFPLTVTSAQKNPTAFYLCASAQDLSSYEQYFGPGTRLTVT.

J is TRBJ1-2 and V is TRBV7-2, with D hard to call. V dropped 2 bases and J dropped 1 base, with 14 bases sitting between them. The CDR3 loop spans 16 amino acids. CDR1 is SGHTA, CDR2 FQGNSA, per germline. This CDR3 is CASSLRGPGYNYGYTF. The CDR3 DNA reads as TGTGCCAGCAGCTTACGGGGTCCGGGCTATAACTATGGCTACACCTTC.

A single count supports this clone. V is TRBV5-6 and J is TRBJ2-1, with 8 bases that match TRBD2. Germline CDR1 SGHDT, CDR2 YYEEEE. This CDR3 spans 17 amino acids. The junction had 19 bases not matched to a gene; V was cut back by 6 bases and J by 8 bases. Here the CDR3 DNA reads TGTGCCAGCAACCCCTACTCGGGAGGGGCTCTTTACCATGAGCAGTTCTTC. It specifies CASNPYSGGALYHEQFF.

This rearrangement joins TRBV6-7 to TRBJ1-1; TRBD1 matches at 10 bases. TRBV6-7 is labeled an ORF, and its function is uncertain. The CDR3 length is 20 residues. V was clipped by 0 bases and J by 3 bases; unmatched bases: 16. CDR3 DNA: TGTGCCAGCAGTTACTCAAATACTTCGGACAGGGGGTTTGGGTACACTGAAGCTTTCTTT. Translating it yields CASSYSNTSDRGFGYTEAFF.

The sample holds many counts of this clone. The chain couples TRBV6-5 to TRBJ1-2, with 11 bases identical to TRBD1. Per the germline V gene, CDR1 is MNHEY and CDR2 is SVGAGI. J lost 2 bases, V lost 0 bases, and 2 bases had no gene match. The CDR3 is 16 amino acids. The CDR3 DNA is TGTGCCAGCAGTTACTCCCGGACAGGGGGCAACTATGGCTACACCTTC. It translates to CASSYSRTGGNYGYTF.

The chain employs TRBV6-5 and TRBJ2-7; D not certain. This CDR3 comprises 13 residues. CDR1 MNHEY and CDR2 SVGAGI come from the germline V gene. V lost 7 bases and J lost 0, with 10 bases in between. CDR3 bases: TGTGCCAGCACCCAATCGAGCTCCTACGAGCAGTACTTC. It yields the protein CASTQSSSYEQYF.